A single sample is the source of the 14 T cell receptor beta chains below, sequenced in a study of Ad26.COV2.S vaccination and SARS-CoV-2 variants. Sample treatment: 19 received Ad26.COV2.S at low or high dose, single or two shots; about five received placebo; per-sample allocation not given. Samples were taken on day 63 after the first vaccine or placebo injection. This table comes from immunoSEQ multiplex PCR, and its TCRdb copy is limited to in-frame clones, with some not included. The sample holds fewer than 900,000 clones, 80% to 90% seen once. Specimen: peripheral blood, collected in a trial of Ad26.COV2.S vaccine versus placebo. The receptors stem from a person between 18 and 65 years old who received the Ad26.COV2.S COVID-19 vaccine or a placebo.

V gene TRBV3-1 (or the pseudogene TRBV3-2) combines with J gene TRBJ1-5; D gene uncertain. Germline values: CDR1 LGHDT, CDR2 YNNKEL (reference sequence). V was trimmed by 0 bases and J by 5 bases, leaving 11 bases between them. This CDR3 is built from 15 residues. This CDR3 is CASSQDRGNHQPQHF. CDR3 nucleotides: TGTGCCAGCAGCCAAGACCGAGGGAACCATCAGCCCCAGCATTTT.

This rearrangement joins TRBV6-5 to TRBJ2-7; either TRBD1 or TRBD2 may fit D (5 bases each). The CDR3 runs 13 residues. Trimming stripped 6 bases from V and 1 base from J, with 10 bases between. In germline, CDR1 is MNHEY, CDR2 SVGAGI. The DNA of the CDR3 is TGTGCCAGCAGCCGGGACGCGTCCTACGAGCAGTACTTC. Its translation: CASSRDASYEQYF.

The chain is built from TRBV19 and TRBJ1-2, with 7 bases fitting TRBD1. Germline loops: CDR1 LNHDA, CDR2 SQIVND (reference sequence). The ends lost 5 bases at V and 0 bases at J; junction bases unmatched: 6. The CDR3 is made up of 15 amino acids. The CDR3 DNA follows: TGTGCCAGTAGTGACCGACAGGGACCTAACTATGGCTACACCTTC. Protein sequence: CASSDRQGPNYGYTF.

CDR3: CASSARDRPILGSDQPQHF. The DNA of the CDR3 is TGTGCCAGTAGTGCCCGGGACAGGCCGATTCTAGGTTCGGATCAGCCCCAGCATTTT. This sequence joins TRBV19 and TRBJ1-5; TRBD1 matches at 8 bases. Germline V gives CDR1 LNHDA, CDR2 SQIVND (reference sequence). The V and J ends lost 5 bases and 5 bases, in that order; junction bases with no gene match: 20. The CDR3 totals 19 residues.

J is TRBJ2-5 and V is TRBV18; D is ambiguous. CDR3 length equals 13 residues. Germline V CDR1 and CDR2: KGHSH, LQKENI. Trimming removed 1 base at V and 4 bases at J, with 7 bases between. In nucleotides, the CDR3 is TGTGCCAGCTCACCACACACCCGAGAGACCCAGTACTTC. Translated, it gives CASSPHTRETQYF. The full variable domain, its missing parts supplied by reference TRBV18 and TRBJ2-5, is NAGVMQNPRHLVRRRGQEARLRCSPMKGHSHVYWYRQLPEEGLKFMVYLQKENIIDESGMPKERFSAEFPKEGPSILRIQQVVRGDSAAYFCASSPHTRETQYFGPGTRLLVL.

This chain links TRBV2 with TRBJ1-1; perhaps TRBD1 as D (6 bases). Germline lookup yields CDR1 SNHLY and CDR2 FYNNEI. The CDR3 covers 14 residues. Trimming took off 3 bases at V and 4 bases at J, with 12 bases between the two ends. The CDR3 DNA sequence: TGTGCCAGCAGTGAGGGGGGCCGGGGCACTGAAGCTTTCTTT. The encoded protein is CASSEGGRGTEAFF.

The rearrangement uses TRBV10-3 and TRBJ2-7; D is unclear. V lost 6 bases and J lost 3, with 12 bases in between. Germline CDR1 and CDR2: ENHRY and SYGVKD. The CDR3 contains 13 residues. Here the CDR3 DNA reads TGTGCCATCAGGAACCAAGGGAACTACGAGCAGTACTTC. Protein: CAIRNQGNYEQYF.

The chain has TRBV19 and TRBJ1-4; D gene ambiguous. Trimming removed 5 bases from V and 8 bases from J, with 12 bases in between. The CDR3 loop spans 13 amino acids. Germline V gives CDR1 LNHDA, CDR2 SQIVND (reference sequence). The CDR3 reads CASSQLMKEKLFF. CDR3 nucleotides: TGTGCCAGTAGTCAGCTTATGAAGGAAAAACTGTTTTTT.

The chain has TRBV7-9 and TRBJ1-1, with TRBD1 matching over 9 bases. Germline CDR1 SEHNR, CDR2 FQNEAQ (reference sequence). Trimming removed 4 bases from V and 4 bases from J; junction bases left unmatched: 7. The CDR3 totals 15 residues. The CDR3: CASSSTGGASTEAFF. In DNA form, the CDR3 reads TGTGCCAGCAGCTCCACAGGGGGCGCGAGCACTGAAGCTTTCTTT.

The rearrangement uses TRBV7-2 and TRBJ2-7, with 7 bases fitting TRBD1. V was clipped by 3 bases and J by 4 bases; unmatched bases: 9. The CDR3 spans 15 residues. Germline CDR1 SGHTA, CDR2 FQGNSA. The CDR3 here is CASSLVGQVTYEQYF. The CDR3 DNA reads as TGTGCCAGCAGCTTGGTAGGACAGGTCACGTACGAGCAGTACTTC.

The chain uses TRBV15 and TRBJ1-5, with 9 bases aligning to TRBD1. Germline V gene data show CDR1 as LNHNV and CDR2 as YYDKDF (reference sequence). This CDR3 comprises 15 residues. V lost 8 bases, J lost 6 bases, and 11 bases stayed unmatched. The CDR3 spells CATDAVGTGRQPQHF. The CDR3 region has the DNA TGTGCCACCGACGCTGTAGGGACAGGGCGTCAGCCCCAGCATTTT. The full variable domain, rest sourced from reference TRBV15 and TRBJ1-5, is DAMVIQNPRYQVTQFGKPVTLSCSQTLNHNVMYWYQQKSSQAPKLLFHYYDKDFNNEADTPDNFQSRRPNTSFCFLDIRSPGLGDTAMYLCATDAVGTGRQPQHFGDGTRLSIL.

The V gene is TRBV9, the J gene TRBJ2-7, with TRBD1 identical over 8 bases. The V gene end was trimmed by 3 bases and the J gene end by 3 bases; junction bases not matched to a gene: 8. Germline CDR1 SGDLS, CDR2 YYNGEE. CDR3 size: 15 residues. CDR3 residues: CASSAQRDRCYEQYF. The CDR3 nucleotides are TGTGCCAGCAGCGCTCAACGGGACAGGTGCTACGAGCAGTACTTC. Combining the CDR3 with reference TRBV9 and TRBJ2-7 gives the whole variable domain DSGVTQTPKHLITATGQRVTLRCSPRSGDLSVYWYQQSLDQGLQFLIQYYNGEERAKGNILERFSAQQFPDLHSELNLSSLELGDSALYFCASSAQRDRCYEQYFGPGTRLTVT.

The chain combines TRBV5-5 with TRBJ2-3, with D possibly being TRBD1 or TRBD2 (5 bases each). Between the trimmed V and J ends, which lost 4 bases and 4 bases, there was a span of 22 bases. CDR1 SGHKS and CDR2 YYEKEE come from the germline V gene (reference sequence). CDR3 length: 17 amino acids. In DNA form, the CDR3 reads TGTGCCAGCAGCCATATCCGGGGCCGAAAAGAGGCAGATACGCAGTATTTT. Its protein is CASSHIRGRKEADTQYF.

This clone showed up just once. This chain links TRBV2 with TRBJ2-6; no clear D. The CDR3 loop spans 14 amino acids. Deletions cut 9 bases from V and 0 bases from J, with 9 bases between. Germline-derived CDR1 and CDR2 are SNHLY and FYNNEI. This CDR3 is CASSSDSGANVLTF. The DNA for the CDR3 is TGTGCCAGTTCCTCAGACTCTGGGGCCAACGTCCTGACTTTC.